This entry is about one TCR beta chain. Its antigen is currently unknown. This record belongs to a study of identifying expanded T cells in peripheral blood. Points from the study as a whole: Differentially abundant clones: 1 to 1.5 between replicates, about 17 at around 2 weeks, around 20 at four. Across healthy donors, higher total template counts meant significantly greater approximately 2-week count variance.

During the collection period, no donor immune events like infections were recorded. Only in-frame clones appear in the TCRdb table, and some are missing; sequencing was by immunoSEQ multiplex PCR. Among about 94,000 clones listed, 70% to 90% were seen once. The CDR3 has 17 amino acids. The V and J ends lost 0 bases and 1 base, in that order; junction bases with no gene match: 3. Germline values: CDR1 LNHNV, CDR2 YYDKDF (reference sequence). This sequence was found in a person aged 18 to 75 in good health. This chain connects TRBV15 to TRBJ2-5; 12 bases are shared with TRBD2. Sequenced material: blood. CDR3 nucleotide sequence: TGTGCCACCAGCAGAGAGCCTAGCGGGGGGGTCCAAGAGACCCAGTACTTC. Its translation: CATSREPSGGVQETQYF. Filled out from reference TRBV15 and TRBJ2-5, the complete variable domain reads DAMVIQNPRYQVTQFGKPVTLSCSQTLNHNVMYWYQQKSSQAPKLLFHYYDKDFNNEADTPDNFQSRRPNTSFCFLDIRSPGLGDTAMYLCATSREPSGGVQETQYFGPGTRLLVL.